This TCR beta chain was captured in a study of T cell responses to AZD1222 COVID-19 vaccine. Whole-study results and caveats: Donors were chiefly white British, with a greater number of females, and clonal diversity was perhaps underestimated. Spike-specific TCR breadth and depth went up after people got two AZD1222 doses. Repertoire sampling was restricted to post-peak T cell response timepoints. The span of vaccine-associated CD4 TCRs extended across spike, with dominance at 160-218 and 743-854.

Germline CDR1 SNHLY, CDR2 FYNNEI. V was cut by 0 bases and J by 6 bases, with 15 bases left in between. This CDR3 spans 16 amino acids. With regard to this clone: Its target is not known.

Data came from immunoSEQ multiplex PCR; TCRdb stores just in-frame clones and leaves some out. This table has tens of thousands of clones, 70% to 85% appearing once. The chain employs TRBV2 and TRBJ1-5; TRBD1 is a possible D gene (5 bases). This TCR was recovered from an adult in good health. The sample in question was peripheral blood, obtained on day 0 of MenACWY control vaccination. The CDR3 region has the DNA TGTGCCAGCAGTGAAGCGAGAGTGGGGCAGGGTCAGCCCCAGCATTTT. This sequence encodes CASSEARVGQGQPQHF.